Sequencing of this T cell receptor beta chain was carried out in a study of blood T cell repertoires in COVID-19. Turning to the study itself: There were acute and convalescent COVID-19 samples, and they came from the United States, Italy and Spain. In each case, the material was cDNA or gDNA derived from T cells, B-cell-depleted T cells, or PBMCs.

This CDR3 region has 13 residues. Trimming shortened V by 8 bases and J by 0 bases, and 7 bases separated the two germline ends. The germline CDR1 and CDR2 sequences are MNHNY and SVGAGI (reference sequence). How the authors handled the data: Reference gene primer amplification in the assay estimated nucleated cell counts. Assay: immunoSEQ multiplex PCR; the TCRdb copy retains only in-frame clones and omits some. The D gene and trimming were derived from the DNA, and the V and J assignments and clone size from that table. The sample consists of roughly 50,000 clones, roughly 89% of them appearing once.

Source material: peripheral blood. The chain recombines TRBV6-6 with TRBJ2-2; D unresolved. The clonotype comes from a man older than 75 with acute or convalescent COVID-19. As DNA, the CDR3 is TGTGCCAGCTGGCCCGCGAACACCGGGGAGCTGTTTTTT. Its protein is CASWPANTGELFF.